Described below is a single TCR beta chain sequence and its context. The antigen is undetermined. The CDR3 runs to 15 residues. Germline CDR1 KGHSH, CDR2 LQKENI. Deletions cut 2 bases from V and 7 bases from J, with 18 bases between. This record belongs to a study of shared clonotypes between healthy human individuals. Per the authors' pipeline: ImmunoSEQ output lacked quality scores and full-length reads, limiting matched filtering. Here immunoSEQ multiplex PCR was the method, and the copy in TCRdb shows in-frame clones only, minus some. The V and J calls and the clone size are those of that table, but D and trimming were determined from the DNA. The sample has 2 million to 3 million clones, more than 90% seen once. Study conclusions and caveats: Exclusively blood specimens were collected; tissue repertoires likely differ.

This rearrangement joins TRBV18 to TRBJ2-7, with unresolved D. The receptor comes from a man in his late teens or twenties in good health. Material for sequencing was naive CD4+ T cells sorted from blood. Subset defined: CD45RA+ positively selected. The CDR3 nucleotides are TGTGCCAGCTCACCAACCCCGTCGACTCCGCGGGAGCAGTACTTC. The encoded protein is CASSPTPSTPREQYF.